What follows is one TCR beta chain and its context. What this receptor recognizes is not known. In the germline V gene (reference sequence), CDR1 corresponds to MNHEY and CDR2 to SMNVEV. The CDR3 holds 15 amino acids from the cysteine to the phenylalanine. No DNA is given. Each CD8+ T cell subset was flow-sorted in triplicate, and 300,000 or so cells per subset were placed directly into RLT lysis buffer. Peripheral blood mononuclear cells were isolated from buffy coats using standard density gradient centrifugation. Total RNA was extracted from sorted cells with an RNeasy Mini Kit. The sample comes from a study of CXCR3-negative and CXCR3-positive naive CD8 T cells (dated by TCRdb to the late 2010s). Regarding the complete study: In total, roughly 130 million TRB reads were obtained, corresponding to roughly 1.5 +/- 0.3 million reads per library. Diversity and physicochemical repertoire analyses covered about a dozen donors pooled from two independent experiments. The TRBV-TRBJ cluster analysis covered naive subsets from a handful of donors and memory cells from 3 donors. Results the study describes overall, beyond this receptor: Because surface CD5, which is linked to self-reactivity in mice, was comparable between the naive subsets, TCR interaction strength was also inferred from the physicochemical properties of TRB CDR3s. Within the same donor, TRBV-TRBJ usage looked similar between naive CXCR3-negative and CXCR3-positive cells, but memory cells had distinct patterns. Both naive subsets had comparably high repertoire diversity, while memory CD8+ T cells had much lower repertoire diversity. CXCR3 expression partially decreased after cryopreservation, so most assays used freshly isolated PBMCs.

The sample was run on a NextSeq 550. The Human TCR Profiling Kit (MiLaboratory) was used to prepare UMI-labeled 5' RACE TRB cDNA libraries. cDNA synthesis used the entire amount of extracted RNA, and PCR amplification then used the entire amount of cDNA produced. The libraries were made side by side, with each library going through the same number of PCR cycles. The authors' pipeline ran thus. MIGEC and MiXCR extracted about 50,000 +/- 9,200 unique UMI-labeled TRB cDNA molecules per library, requiring at least two reads per UMI. On average, approximately 40,000 +/- 10,000 functional in-frame TRB CDR3 nucleotide clonotypes lacking stop codons were found per library. After downsampling to 5000 UMI-labeled TRB molecules per sample, diversity metrics such as normalized Shannon-Wiener and Chao1 were calculated in VDJtools. VDJtools computed clonotype-size-weighted physicochemical properties of the central five CDR3 residues: interaction energy, strength, volume and Kidera factor 4. After reprocessing by TCRdb, each CDR3 protein sequence is one entry, and no DNA is given. TCRdb's processing, not the authors', yielded these V and J calls. The sample's table covers tens of thousands of distinct CDR3 sequences. The ten most abundant clones make up approximately 10% of the sample.

Sequenced sample: memory CD8+ T cells from blood. The cell subset or site label of this sample denotes: conventional CD8+ memory T cells (TMEM), sorted as controls. The sequence was obtained from a human donor in good health. Some clones in this sample may be carry-over from other donors' samples. In this chain, TRBV27 is recombined with TRBJ2-3; absent DNA, TCRdb's TRBD1 call cannot be checked. The CDR3 loop reads CASSPQGAITDTQYF.